This T cell receptor beta chain comes out of a study of graft-versus-host responses after intestinal transplantation. Study observations and caveats: Graft-donor T cell macrochimerism in patients accompanied high graft-versus-host to host-versus-graft clonal ratios in allografts.

As concerns this clone: Antigen: not known.

Here immunoSEQ multiplex PCR was the method, and the copy in TCRdb shows in-frame clones only, minus some. The data show 150,000 or so clones, 85% to 95% seen once. This TCR was recovered from a human donor who received an intestinal transplant. Sample: unstimulated CD4+ T cells sorted from spleen or lymph node cells, taken before intestinal transplant.

The CDR3 DNA follows: TGTGCCAGCAGTTTAGGGACGCTATCCTATGGCTACACCTTC. It specifies CASSLGTLSYGYTF. The rearrangement links TRBV28 to TRBJ1-2; possibly TRBD1 for D (5 bases). This CDR3 is built from 14 residues. V gave up 2 bases and J gave up 4 bases, with 11 bases separating them. Germline V gene sequence: CDR1 MDHEN, CDR2 SYDVKM.